Below, 5 T cell receptor beta chains from the same sample are listed, as sequenced in a study of T-cell reconstitution after alpha-beta-depleted transplantation in children (TCRdb year 2016). The research as a whole found: Apparently early alphabetaT-cell count recovery about two months after transplant reportedly relied on only several hundred rapidly expanded clones derived from non-depleted graft cells.

Antigen specificity for these receptors is unknown. This specimen's time point label, interpreted: day 60 (about 2 months) after transplantation. The treatment or condition label, read with the paper, signifies: allogeneic hematopoietic cell transplantation with graft depleted of TCRalphabeta T cells and CD19 B cells. Library prep was done by PCR. TCRdb lists the instrument as Illumina HiSeq 2500. TCR library preparation used molecular barcoding, with unique molecular identifiers applied to normalize quantification of the TCRbeta repertoire. Using fastp trimming at Q25 and MiXCR clonotype assembly, TCRdb reanalyzed the public sequencing data and kept in-frame beta chains. One record per CDR3 amino acid sequence lists the most common genes and DNA. This sample comprises 32,000 or so distinct CDR3 sequences, 5.5% to 8% of them detected only once. Together, the top ten hold around 27% of the sample. This specimen consisted of peripheral blood, obtained 60 days after TCRalphabeta/CD19-depleted stem cell transplant. Receptors originate from a child under three years old who had a stem cell transplant for acute myeloid leukemia, so the T cells may come from the graft donor.

This clonotype was recorded many times. CDR3 coding DNA: TGCAGCGTCCGAGCGGGGGGGCCAGGGGATACGCAGTATTTT. This gives the protein CSVRAGGPGDTQYF. The chain uses TRBV29-1 and TRBJ2-3, with 10 bases fitting TRBD2. This CDR3 is 14 amino acids long. Germline V gene data show CDR1 as SQVTM and CDR2 as ANQGSEA. V trimming: 6 bases; J trimming: 6 bases; junction bases outside the gene matches: 9.

Ten or more counts support this clonotype. This chain connects TRBV4-3 to TRBJ2-2; D is possibly TRBD1 (5 bases). CDR3 length: 16 amino acids. Per the germline V gene, CDR1 is LGHNA and CDR2 is YSLEER. V lost 2 bases to trimming and J lost 3 bases, with 13 bases between them. The DNA for the CDR3 is TGCGCCAGCAGCCAAACCCGAGACAGATACACCGGGGAGCTGTTTTTT. Amino acids: CASSQTRDRYTGELFF.

Ten or more counts support this clonotype. The rearrangement links TRBV6-5 to TRBJ2-3; 11 nucleotides match TRBD2. The CDR3 has 16 residues. Germline CDR1 and CDR2: MNHEY and SVGAGI. The V segment lost 7 bases and the J segment 2 bases; nucleotides outside the gene matches: 8. This chain's CDR3 is CASKGLAGGLTDTQYF. The CDR3 nucleotides read TGTGCCAGCAAAGGCCTAGCGGGGGGTCTCACAGATACGCAGTATTTT.

The gene calls are TRBV6-5 and TRBJ1-2; D uncertain. CDR1 and CDR2 from the germline V gene are MNHEY and SVGAGI. Trimming pared 0 bases from V and 2 bases from J, leaving 10 bases between. CDR3 length: 15 amino acids. The CDR3 region has the DNA TGTGCCAGCAGTTACTCGATGGGATGGAACTATGGCTACACCTTC. It codes for CASSYSMGWNYGYTF.

This clonotype was detected ten times or more. The chain uses TRBV29-1 and TRBJ2-2; D is uncertain. Germline loops: CDR1 SQVTM, CDR2 ANQGSEA. The CDR3 totals 14 residues. The germline V and J ends were trimmed by 7 bases and 2 bases, with 14 bases remaining between them. The CDR3 nucleotides are TGCAGCGCTACGAAGGGAAGTAACACCGGGGAGCTGTTTTTT. It specifies CSATKGSNTGELFF.